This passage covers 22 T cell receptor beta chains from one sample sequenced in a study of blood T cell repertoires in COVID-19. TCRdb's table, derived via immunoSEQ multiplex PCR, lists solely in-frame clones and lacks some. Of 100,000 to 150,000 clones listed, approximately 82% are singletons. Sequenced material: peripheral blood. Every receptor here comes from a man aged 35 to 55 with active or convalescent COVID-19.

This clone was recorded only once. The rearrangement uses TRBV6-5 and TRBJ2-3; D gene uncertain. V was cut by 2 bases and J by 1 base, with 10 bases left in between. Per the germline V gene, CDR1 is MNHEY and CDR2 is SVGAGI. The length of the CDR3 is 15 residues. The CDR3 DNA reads TGTGCCAGCAGTTACCCGGTTGAGGGCACAGATACGCAGTATTTT. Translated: CASSYPVEGTDTQYF.

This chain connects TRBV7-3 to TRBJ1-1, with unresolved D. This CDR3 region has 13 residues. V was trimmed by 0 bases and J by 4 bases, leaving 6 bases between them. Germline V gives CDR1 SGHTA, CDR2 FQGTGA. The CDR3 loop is CASSLTEGTEAFF. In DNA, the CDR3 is TGTGCCAGCAGCTTAACTGAGGGCACTGAAGCTTTCTTT.

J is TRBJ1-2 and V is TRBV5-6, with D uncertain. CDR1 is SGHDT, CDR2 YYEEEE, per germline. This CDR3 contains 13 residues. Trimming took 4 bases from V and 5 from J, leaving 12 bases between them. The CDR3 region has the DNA TGTGCCAGCAGCCTCACTGGGCCTTATGGCTACACCTTC. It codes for CASSLTGPYGYTF.

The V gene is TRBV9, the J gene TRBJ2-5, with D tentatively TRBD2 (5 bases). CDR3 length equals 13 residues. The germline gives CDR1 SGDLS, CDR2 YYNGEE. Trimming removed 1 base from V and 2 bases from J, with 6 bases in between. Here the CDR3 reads CASSVSGQETQYF. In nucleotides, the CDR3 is TGTGCCAGCAGCGTAAGCGGTCAAGAGACCCAGTACTTC.

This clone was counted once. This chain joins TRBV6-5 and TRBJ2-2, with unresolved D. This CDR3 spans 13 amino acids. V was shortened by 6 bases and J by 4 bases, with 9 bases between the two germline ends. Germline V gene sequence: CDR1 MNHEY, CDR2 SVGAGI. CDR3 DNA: TGTGCCAGCAGGCTCATAGTCACCGGGGAGCTGTTTTTT. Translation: CASRLIVTGELFF.

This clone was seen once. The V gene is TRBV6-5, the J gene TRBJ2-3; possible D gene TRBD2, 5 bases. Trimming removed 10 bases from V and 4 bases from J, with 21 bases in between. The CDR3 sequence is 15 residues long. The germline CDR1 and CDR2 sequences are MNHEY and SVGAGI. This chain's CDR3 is CATSIAKGEADTQYF. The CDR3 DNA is TGTGCCACCTCGATAGCGAAGGGAGAGGCAGATACGCAGTATTTT.

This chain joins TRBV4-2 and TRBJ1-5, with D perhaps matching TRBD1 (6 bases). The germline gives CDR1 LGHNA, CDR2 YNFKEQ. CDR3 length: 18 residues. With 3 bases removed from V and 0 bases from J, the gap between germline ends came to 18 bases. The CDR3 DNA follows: TGTGCCAGCAGCCATGGAGGCCAGGGGACGCATAGCAATCAGCCCCAGCATTTT. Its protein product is CASSHGGQGTHSNQPQHF.

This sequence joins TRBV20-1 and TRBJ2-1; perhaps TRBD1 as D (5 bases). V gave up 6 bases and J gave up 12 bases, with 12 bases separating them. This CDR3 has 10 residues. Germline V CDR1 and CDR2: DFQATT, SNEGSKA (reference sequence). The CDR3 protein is CSARREGQFF. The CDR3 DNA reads TGCAGTGCCCGCAGGGAAGGGCAGTTCTTC.

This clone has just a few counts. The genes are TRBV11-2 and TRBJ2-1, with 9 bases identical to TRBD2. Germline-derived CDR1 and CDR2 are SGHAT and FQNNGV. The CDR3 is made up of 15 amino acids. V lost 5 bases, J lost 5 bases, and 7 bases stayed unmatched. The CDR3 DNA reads TGTGCCAGCAGCCTTCAAGCGGGGGGTCACAATGAGCAGTTCTTC. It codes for CASSLQAGGHNEQFF.

The CDR3 DNA reads TGTGCCAGTAGTCTAGGGGGGACTCTATACAATGAGCAGTTCTTC. Translation gives CASSLGGTLYNEQFF. This chain uses TRBV19 with TRBJ2-1; D assignment may be TRBD1 or TRBD2 (6 bases each). The CDR3 contains 15 residues. The ends were cut back, 5 bases at V and 4 bases at J, with 15 bases in the middle. Germline V CDR1 and CDR2: LNHDA, SQIVND (reference sequence).

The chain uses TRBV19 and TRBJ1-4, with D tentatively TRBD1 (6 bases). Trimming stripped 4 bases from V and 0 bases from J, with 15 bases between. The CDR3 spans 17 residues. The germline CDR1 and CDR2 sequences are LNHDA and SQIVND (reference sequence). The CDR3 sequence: CASSTGARGATNEKLFF. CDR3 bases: TGTGCCAGTAGTACAGGGGCCCGAGGGGCAACTAATGAAAAACTGTTTTTT. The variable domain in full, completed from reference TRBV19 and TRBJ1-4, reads DGGITQSPKYLFRKEGQNVTLSCEQNLNHDAMYWYRQDPGQGLRLIYYSQIVNDFQKGDIAEGYSVSREKKESFPLTVTSAQKNPTAFYLCASSTGARGATNEKLFFGSGTQLSVL.

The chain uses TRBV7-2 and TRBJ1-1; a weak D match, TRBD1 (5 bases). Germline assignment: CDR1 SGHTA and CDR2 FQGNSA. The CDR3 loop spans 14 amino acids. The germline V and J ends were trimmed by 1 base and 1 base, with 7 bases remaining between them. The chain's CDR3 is CASSLGRANTEAFF. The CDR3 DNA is TGTGCCAGCAGCTTAGGCAGGGCGAACACTGAAGCTTTCTTT. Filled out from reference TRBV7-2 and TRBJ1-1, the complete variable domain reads GAGVSQSPSNKVTEKGKDVELRCDPISGHTALYWYRQSLGQGLEFLIYFQGNSAPDKSGLPSDRFSAERTGGSVSTLTIQRTQQEDSAVYLCASSLGRANTEAFFGQGTRLTVV.

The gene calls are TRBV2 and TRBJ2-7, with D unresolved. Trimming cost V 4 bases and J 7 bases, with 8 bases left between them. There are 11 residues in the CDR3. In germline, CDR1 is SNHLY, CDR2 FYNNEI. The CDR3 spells CASSVLLEQYF. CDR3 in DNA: TGTGCCAGCAGTGTATTGTTAGAGCAGTACTTC.

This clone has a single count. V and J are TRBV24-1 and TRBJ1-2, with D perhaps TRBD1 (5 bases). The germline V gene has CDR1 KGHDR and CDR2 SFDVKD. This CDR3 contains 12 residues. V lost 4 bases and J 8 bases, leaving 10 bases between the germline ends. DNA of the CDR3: TGTGCCACCAGTGACCGAAGGGGAGGCTACACCTTC. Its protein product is CATSDRRGGYTF.

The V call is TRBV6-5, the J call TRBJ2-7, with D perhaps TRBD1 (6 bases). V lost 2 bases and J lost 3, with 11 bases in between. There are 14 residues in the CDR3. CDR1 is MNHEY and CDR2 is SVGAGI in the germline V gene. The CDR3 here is CASSYHGQSYEQYF. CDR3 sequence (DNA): TGTGCCAGCAGTTACCATGGACAGAGCTACGAGCAGTACTTC.

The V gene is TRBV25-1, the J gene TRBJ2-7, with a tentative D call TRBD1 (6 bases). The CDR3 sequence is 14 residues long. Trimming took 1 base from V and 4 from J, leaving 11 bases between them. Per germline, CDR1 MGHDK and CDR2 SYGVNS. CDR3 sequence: CASSESGTNYEQYF. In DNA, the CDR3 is TGTGCCAGCAGTGAATCCGGGACAAATTACGAGCAGTACTTC.

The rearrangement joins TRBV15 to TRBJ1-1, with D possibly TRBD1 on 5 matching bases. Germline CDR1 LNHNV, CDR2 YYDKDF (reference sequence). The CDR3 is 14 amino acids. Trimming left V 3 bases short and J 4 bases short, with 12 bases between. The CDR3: CATSSNRLSTEAFF. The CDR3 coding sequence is TGTGCCACCAGCAGTAACAGGCTTTCCACTGAAGCTTTCTTT.

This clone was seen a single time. The CDR3 is CASSYKDTQYF. CDR3 sequence (DNA): TGTGCCAGCAGCTATAAAGATACGCAGTATTTT. V and J are TRBV3-1 (or the pseudogene TRBV3-2) and TRBJ2-3; no clear D. This CDR3 is built from 11 residues. The germline gives CDR1 LGHDT, CDR2 YNNKEL (reference sequence). Trimming left V 5 bases short and J 5 bases short, with 5 bases between.

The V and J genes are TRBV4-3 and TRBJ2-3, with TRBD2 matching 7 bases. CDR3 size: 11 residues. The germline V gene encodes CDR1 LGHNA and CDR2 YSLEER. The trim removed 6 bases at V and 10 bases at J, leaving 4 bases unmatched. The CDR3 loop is CASSWGGAQYF. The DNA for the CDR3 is TGCGCCAGCAGTTGGGGGGGTGCGCAGTATTTT.

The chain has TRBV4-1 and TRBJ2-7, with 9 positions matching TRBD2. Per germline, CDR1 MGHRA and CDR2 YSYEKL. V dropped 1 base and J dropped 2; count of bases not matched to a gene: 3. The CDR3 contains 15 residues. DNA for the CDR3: TGCGCCAGCAGCCAAGGAGAGCGGGGGGCCTACGAGCAGTACTTC. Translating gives CASSQGERGAYEQYF.

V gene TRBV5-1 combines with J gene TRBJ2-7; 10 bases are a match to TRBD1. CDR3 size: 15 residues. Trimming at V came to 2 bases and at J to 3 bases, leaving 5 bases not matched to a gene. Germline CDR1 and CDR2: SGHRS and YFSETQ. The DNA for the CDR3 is TGCGCCAGCAGCTTAAGACAGGGGGCCAGCTACGAGCAGTACTTC. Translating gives CASSLRQGASYEQYF.

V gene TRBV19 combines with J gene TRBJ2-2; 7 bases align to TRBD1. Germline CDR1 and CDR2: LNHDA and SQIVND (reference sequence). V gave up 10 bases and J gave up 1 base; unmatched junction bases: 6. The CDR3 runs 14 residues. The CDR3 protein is CATRQGWNTGELFF. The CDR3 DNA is TGTGCCACCAGACAGGGATGGAACACCGGGGAGCTGTTTTTT.